The rows below give T cell receptor beta chains drawn from one sample of a study of a mutant IDH1 vaccine in newly diagnosed glioma. No antigen has been assigned to these receptors. Only in-frame clones appear in the TCRdb table, and some are missing; sequencing was by immunoSEQ multiplex PCR. The repertoire has under 70,000 clones, 84% of them found once; the top ten carry approximately 12%. Here the sequenced sample was PBMCs, taken from a glioma patient whose treatment included an IDH1 peptide vaccine. Receptors originate from a man aged 18-30 years with glioma. CDR3s include the opening cysteine and the closing phenylalanine or tryptophan. D genes are given only for firm matches. Only some rows state a clone size, as once, few, many or a class for expanded clones.

j_gene: TRBJ1-2
d_gene: TRBD1
abundance: NA
v_gene: TRBV9
CDR3aa: CASSVVGGTGEKYGYTF
CDR3nt: TGTGCCAGCAGCGTAGTAGGGGGGACAGGAGAGAAGTATGGCTACACCTTC

j_gene: TRBJ1-4
d_gene: NA
abundance: NA
v_gene: TRBV9
CDR3aa: CASSLSTDWEKLFF
CDR3nt: TGTGCCAGCAGCCTCTCGACGGACTGGGAAAAACTGTTTTTT

j_gene: TRBJ2-7
d_gene: TRBD1
abundance: NA
v_gene: TRBV14
CDR3aa: CASSGLGTGMDEQYF
CDR3nt: TGTGCCAGCAGCGGCCTCGGGACAGGGATGGACGAGCAGTACTTC

j_gene: TRBJ1-5
d_gene: NA
abundance: NA
v_gene: TRBV27
CDR3aa: CASSLFGVSNQPQHF
CDR3nt: TGTGCCAGCAGTTTATTTGGGGTGAGCAATCAGCCCCAGCATTTT

j_gene: TRBJ1-5
d_gene: NA
abundance: few
v_gene: TRBV4-2
CDR3aa: CASSQGPLGQPQHF
CDR3nt: TGTGCCAGCAGCCAAGGGCCTCTTGGTCAGCCCCAGCATTTT

j_gene: TRBJ1-5
d_gene: NA
abundance: NA
v_gene: TRBV30
CDR3aa: CAWRATVNQPQHF
CDR3nt: TGTGCCTGGAGGGCTACAGTAAATCAGCCCCAGCATTTT

j_gene: TRBJ2-7
d_gene: NA
abundance: NA
v_gene: TRBV12-5
CDR3aa: CASGFSREPVSYEQYF
CDR3nt: TGTGCTAGTGGTTTCTCGAGGGAGCCTGTCTCCTACGAGCAGTACTTC

j_gene: TRBJ1-2
d_gene: NA
abundance: NA
v_gene: TRBV7-9
CDR3aa: CASSPDPGITYGYTF
CDR3nt: TGTGCCAGCAGCCCAGACCCAGGGATTACCTATGGCTACACCTTC

j_gene: TRBJ1-2
d_gene: NA
abundance: NA
v_gene: TRBV30
CDR3aa: CAGKDRIYGYTF
CDR3nt: TGTGCCGGGAAGGACAGAATCTATGGCTACACCTTC

j_gene: TRBJ1-1
d_gene: NA
abundance: few
v_gene: TRBV4-1
CDR3aa: CASRGTLKGTEAFF
CDR3nt: TGCGCCAGCCGGGGGACACTCAAGGGGACTGAAGCTTTCTTT

j_gene: TRBJ1-1
d_gene: NA
abundance: NA
v_gene: TRBV7-3
CDR3aa: CASSSGANTEAFF
CDR3nt: TGTGCCAGCAGCTCCGGGGCGAACACTGAAGCTTTCTTT

j_gene: TRBJ1-1
d_gene: TRBD1
abundance: NA
v_gene: TRBV18
CDR3aa: CASSSGGGNTEAFF
CDR3nt: TGTGCCAGCTCATCAGGGGGGGGGAACACTGAAGCTTTCTTT

j_gene: TRBJ1-1
d_gene: NA
abundance: NA
v_gene: TRBV4-3
CDR3aa: CASSQDAYRASEAFF
CDR3nt: TGCGCCAGCAGCCAAGACGCGTACAGAGCTTCTGAAGCTTTCTTT

j_gene: TRBJ1-2
d_gene: NA
abundance: NA
v_gene: TRBV4-3
CDR3aa: CASSQDRTGNYGYTF
CDR3nt: TGCGCCAGCAGCCAAGATCGTACAGGGAACTATGGCTACACCTTC

j_gene: TRBJ2-6
d_gene: NA
abundance: NA
v_gene: TRBV7-9
CDR3aa: CASSLVAGANVLTF
CDR3nt: TGTGCCAGCAGCTTAGTTGCAGGGGCCAACGTCCTGACTTTC

j_gene: TRBJ1-2
d_gene: NA
abundance: NA
v_gene: TRBV30
CDR3aa: CAWSPLLGSYGYTF
CDR3nt: TGTGCCTGGAGTCCACTCCTTGGTAGCTATGGCTACACCTTC

j_gene: TRBJ1-6
d_gene: TRBD1
abundance: few
v_gene: TRBV27
CDR3aa: CASSLTQGYSPLHF
CDR3nt: TGTGCCAGCAGTTTAACACAGGGGTATTCACCCCTCCACTTT

j_gene: TRBJ2-1
d_gene: TRBD2
abundance: NA
v_gene: TRBV27
CDR3aa: CASSLTSGRVRNEQFF
CDR3nt: TGTGCCAGCAGTTTAACTAGCGGGAGGGTTAGGAATGAGCAGTTCTTC

j_gene: TRBJ2-2
d_gene: NA
abundance: NA
v_gene: TRBV4-2
CDR3aa: CASSQVLGTGELFF
CDR3nt: TGTGCCAGCAGCCAAGTCTTGGGGACCGGGGAGCTGTTTTTT

j_gene: TRBJ2-7
d_gene: NA
abundance: NA
v_gene: TRBV7-9
CDR3aa: CASSPRPDSYEQYF
CDR3nt: TGTGCCAGCAGCCCGCGCCCAGATTCCTACGAGCAGTACTTC

j_gene: TRBJ1-2
d_gene: NA
abundance: NA
v_gene: TRBV20-1
CDR3aa: CGMYLRGYTF
CDR3nt: TGTGGGATGTATCTCCGTGGCTACACCTTC

j_gene: TRBJ1-2
d_gene: NA
abundance: NA
v_gene: TRBV4-2
CDR3aa: CASSRDRIAIVGYGYTF
CDR3nt: TGTGCCAGCAGCCGAGACAGAATAGCTATCGTTGGCTATGGCTACACCTTC

j_gene: TRBJ2-7
d_gene: TRBD2
abundance: NA
v_gene: TRBV28
CDR3aa: CASRLAGGNEQYF
CDR3nt: TGTGCCAGCAGACTAGCGGGAGGAAACGAGCAGTACTTC

j_gene: TRBJ1-1
d_gene: TRBD1
abundance: NA
v_gene: TRBV19
CDR3aa: CASSRQGNTEAFF
CDR3nt: TGTGCCAGTAGCCGACAGGGGAACACTGAAGCTTTCTTT

j_gene: TRBJ2-7
d_gene: NA
abundance: NA
v_gene: TRBV28
CDR3aa: CASSFPEAGYEQYF
CDR3nt: TGTGCCAGCAGTTTCCCGGAGGCCGGGTACGAGCAGTACTTC

j_gene: TRBJ1-1
d_gene: NA
abundance: few
v_gene: TRBV4-2
CDR3aa: CASSQESIISEAFF
CDR3nt: TGTGCCAGCAGCCAAGAGTCTATTATCTCTGAAGCTTTCTTT

j_gene: TRBJ2-2
d_gene: TRBD2
abundance: NA
v_gene: TRBV25-1
CDR3aa: CASSEPGLGNTGELFF
CDR3nt: TGTGCCAGCAGTGAACCGGGACTAGGGAACACCGGGGAGCTGTTTTTT

j_gene: TRBJ2-1
d_gene: NA
abundance: NA
v_gene: TRBV2
CDR3aa: CASIGRRAAGNEQFF
CDR3nt: TGTGCCAGCATAGGACGCCGCGCCGCGGGGAATGAGCAGTTCTTC

j_gene: TRBJ2-5
d_gene: NA
abundance: NA
v_gene: TRBV27
CDR3aa: CASSLVLYETQYF
CDR3nt: TGTGCCAGCAGTTTGGTACTGTATGAGACCCAGTACTTC

j_gene: TRBJ1-1
d_gene: NA
abundance: NA
v_gene: TRBV6-5
CDR3aa: CASSSPRDSPTAFF
CDR3nt: TGTGCCAGCAGTTCACCCCGGGACTCCCCGACCGCTTTCTTT

j_gene: TRBJ2-5
d_gene: NA
abundance: once
v_gene: TRBV19
CDR3aa: CASTPGGPGTQYF
CDR3nt: TGTGCCAGTACCCCAGGAGGCCCGGGGACCCAGTACTTC

j_gene: TRBJ2-1
d_gene: NA
abundance: NA
v_gene: TRBV7-9
CDR3aa: CASSLDMSSYNEQFF
CDR3nt: TGTGCCAGCAGCCTCGACATGAGCTCCTACAATGAGCAGTTCTTC

j_gene: TRBJ2-3
d_gene: NA
abundance: NA
v_gene: TRBV20-1
CDR3aa: CSATPADTQYF
CDR3nt: TGCAGTGCGACTCCCGCAGATACGCAGTATTTT

j_gene: TRBJ2-7
d_gene: NA
abundance: NA
v_gene: TRBV6-5
CDR3aa: CASRLFADSYEQYF
CDR3nt: TGTGCCAGCAGACTTTTTGCGGACAGCTACGAGCAGTACTTC

j_gene: TRBJ2-5
d_gene: TRBD2
abundance: NA
v_gene: TRBV7-2
CDR3aa: CASSRTSVETQYF
CDR3nt: TGTGCCAGCAGCAGGACTAGCGTGGAGACCCAGTACTTC

j_gene: TRBJ1-3
d_gene: NA
abundance: NA
v_gene: TRBV12-5
CDR3aa: CASAPSGGLPSGNTIYF
CDR3nt: TGTGCTAGTGCCCCCTCCGGCGGACTTCCCTCTGGAAACACCATATATTTT

j_gene: TRBJ1-2
d_gene: NA
abundance: few
v_gene: TRBV5-4
CDR3aa: CASSLEDSQYYTF
CDR3nt: TGTGCCAGCAGCTTGGAGGACAGCCAGTACTACACCTTC

j_gene: TRBJ2-3
d_gene: NA
abundance: NA
v_gene: TRBV11-3
CDR3aa: CASSLVGTQTDTQYF
CDR3nt: TGTGCCAGCAGCTTAGTGGGGACACAAACAGATACGCAGTATTTT

j_gene: TRBJ2-7
d_gene: NA
abundance: NA
v_gene: TRBV7-3
CDR3aa: CASSLGGNYEQYF
CDR3nt: TGTGCCAGCAGCTTAGGCGGGAACTACGAGCAGTACTTC

j_gene: TRBJ2-7
d_gene: NA
abundance: NA
v_gene: TRBV6-5
CDR3aa: CASRRNRDYEQYF
CDR3nt: TGTGCCAGCAGGAGAAACAGGGACTACGAGCAGTACTTC

j_gene: TRBJ2-1
d_gene: NA
abundance: NA
v_gene: TRBV9
CDR3aa: CASSTIGVSYNEQFF
CDR3nt: TGTGCCAGCAGTACCATCGGGGTTTCCTACAATGAGCAGTTCTTC

j_gene: TRBJ2-7
d_gene: TRBD1
abundance: NA
v_gene: TRBV4-3
CDR3aa: CASSPGQGGYEQYF
CDR3nt: TGCGCCAGCAGCCCGGGACAGGGGGGCTACGAGCAGTACTTC

j_gene: TRBJ2-2
d_gene: NA
abundance: NA
v_gene: TRBV5-1
CDR3aa: CASSSEGQGLWNTGELFF
CDR3nt: TGCGCCAGCAGCTCCGAGGGGCAGGGGCTCTGGAACACCGGGGAGCTGTTTTTT

j_gene: TRBJ1-2
d_gene: TRBD1
abundance: NA
v_gene: TRBV29-1
CDR3aa: CSVEAWTGTETSYGYTF
CDR3nt: TGCAGCGTTGAAGCCTGGACCGGGACAGAGACTTCCTATGGCTACACCTTC

j_gene: TRBJ1-5
d_gene: TRBD1
abundance: NA
v_gene: TRBV18
CDR3aa: CASSTGDQPQHF
CDR3nt: TGTGCCAGCTCAACAGGGGATCAGCCCCAGCATTTT

j_gene: TRBJ2-7
d_gene: NA
abundance: NA
v_gene: TRBV18
CDR3aa: CASSPPGARRLSTYEQYF
CDR3nt: TGTGCCAGCTCACCACCCGGAGCCCGAAGATTAAGTACCTACGAGCAGTACTTC

j_gene: TRBJ2-7
d_gene: TRBD1
abundance: NA
v_gene: TRBV4-2
CDR3aa: CASSQGTGVEQYF
CDR3nt: TGTGCCAGCAGCCAGGGGACAGGGGTCGAGCAGTACTTC

j_gene: TRBJ1-5
d_gene: NA
abundance: NA
v_gene: TRBV5-4
CDR3aa: CASSVRGGGSNQPQHF
CDR3nt: TGTGCCAGCAGCGTCCGAGGGGGAGGAAGCAATCAGCCCCAGCATTTT

j_gene: TRBJ2-2
d_gene: NA
abundance: once
v_gene: TRBV21-1
CDR3aa: CASSNILAGDAGELFF
CDR3nt: TGTGCCAGCAGCAACATACTAGCGGGAGATGCAGGGGAGCTGTTTTTT

j_gene: TRBJ1-3
d_gene: TRBD1
abundance: NA
v_gene: TRBV6-5
CDR3aa: CASSTGGTGNTIYF
CDR3nt: TGTGCCAGCAGTACAGGGGGAACTGGAAACACCATATATTTT

j_gene: TRBJ2-3
d_gene: NA
abundance: NA
v_gene: TRBV5-1
CDR3aa: CASGTGGFTDTQYF
CDR3nt: TGCGCCAGCGGAACGGGCGGATTCACAGATACGCAGTATTTT

j_gene: TRBJ2-7
d_gene: NA
abundance: NA
v_gene: TRBV6-5
CDR3aa: CASSYGQGTSNEQYF
CDR3nt: TGTGCCAGCAGTTACGGGCAGGGTACCTCTAACGAGCAGTACTTC

j_gene: TRBJ1-1
d_gene: NA
abundance: once
v_gene: TRBV5-4
CDR3aa: CASTRQATVNTEAFF
CDR3nt: TGTGCCAGCACCCGACAGGCGACCGTGAACACTGAAGCTTTCTTT

j_gene: TRBJ2-7
d_gene: NA
abundance: NA
v_gene: TRBV7-2
CDR3aa: CASSLAVDPTYEQYF
CDR3nt: TGTGCCAGCAGCTTAGCTGTTGACCCAACCTACGAGCAGTACTTC

j_gene: TRBJ2-1
d_gene: NA
abundance: NA
v_gene: TRBV7-3
CDR3aa: CASSPTYLDANEQFF
CDR3nt: TGTGCCAGCAGCCCCACCTACCTGGATGCCAATGAGCAGTTCTTC